The 11 T cell receptor beta chains given below trace back to one sample, sequenced in a study of cytomegalovirus exposure and HLA in healthy donors. Vbeta (60) and Jbeta (13) primers were used in the PCR. Sequenced by immunoSEQ multiplex PCR; TCRdb stores in-frame clones only, minus some. The sample contains fewer than 250,000 clones, around 81% of which appear only once. The sample taken for sequencing was PBMCs. These receptors came from a woman in her 50s in good health and CMV-seropositive.

V usage is TRBV28 and J usage is TRBJ2-2; 7 nucleotides match TRBD1. This CDR3 is built from 16 residues. Looked up from germline, CDR1 is MDHEN and CDR2 is SYDVKM. V shed 10 bases, J shed 1 base, and the junction held 12 bases outside the gene matches. This CDR3 is CATRRNTGVNTGELFF. CDR3 bases: TGTGCCACCCGAAGGAATACAGGGGTGAACACCGGGGAGCTGTTTTTT.

The chain has TRBV2 and TRBJ1-1, with 9 bases that match TRBD1. The V gene end was trimmed by 7 bases and the J gene end by 4 bases; junction bases not matched to a gene: 7. The CDR3 is made up of 14 amino acids. Germline-derived CDR1 and CDR2 are SNHLY and FYNNEI. CDR3 sequence (DNA): TGTGCCAGCAACTTACAGGGGGCTGGCACTGAAGCTTTCTTT. It is translated as CASNLQGAGTEAFF.

V usage is TRBV5-1 and J usage is TRBJ2-1, with a weak D call TRBD1 (5 bases). This CDR3 has 16 residues. Germline CDR1 is SGHRS and CDR2 is YFSETQ. Trimming pared 4 bases from V and 3 bases from J, leaving 17 bases between. CDR3 nucleotides: TGCGCCAGCAGCCGGTGGGGCTCCCAAAGCTACAATGAGCAGTTCTTC. Residues: CASSRWGSQSYNEQFF.

The V and J genes are TRBV6-1 and TRBJ1-2; D not resolved. This CDR3 region has 13 residues. Germline-derived CDR1 and CDR2 are MNHNS and SASEGT. V was trimmed by 7 bases and J by 8 bases, leaving 17 bases between them. CDR3 amino acids: CASNGWVSGGYTF. CDR3 bases: TGTGCCAGCAACGGGTGGGTTTCGGGAGGCTACACCTTC.

The gene calls are TRBV15 and TRBJ2-3, with TRBD1 identical over 8 bases. Trimming took 3 bases from V and 3 from J; bases not matched to a gene: 5. Germline V gene lookup returns CDR1 LNHNV and CDR2 YYDKDF (reference sequence). The CDR3 is 15 amino acids. The CDR3 is CATSSRQGLTDTQYF. The DNA of the CDR3 is TGTGCCACCAGCAGCAGACAGGGGCTGACAGATACGCAGTATTTT.

CDR3 sequence reads: CASSLEISRPPYEQYF. CDR3 nucleotide sequence: TGTGCCAGCAGCTTAGAGATCAGCAGGCCCCCCTACGAGCAGTACTTC. J is TRBJ2-7 and V is TRBV7-2; D gene unclear. Trimming took 1 base from V and 2 from J, leaving 15 bases between them. The CDR3 sequence is 16 residues long. The germline CDR1 and CDR2 sequences are SGHTA and FQGNSA. The full variable domain, completed using reference TRBV7-2 and TRBJ2-7, is GAGVSQSPSNKVTEKGKDVELRCDPISGHTALYWYRQSLGQGLEFLIYFQGNSAPDKSGLPSDRFSAERTGGSVSTLTIQRTQQEDSAVYLCASSLEISRPPYEQYFGPGTRLTVT.

V gene TRBV6-5 combines with J gene TRBJ1-1; D uncertain. Looked up from germline, CDR1 is MNHEY and CDR2 is SVGAGI. The CDR3 is made up of 11 amino acids. V was pared by 7 bases and J by 11 bases, with 14 bases between. The CDR3 DNA is TGTGCCAGCAAACGAGAGAGTGAGGCTTTCTTT. This codes for CASKRESEAFF.

Of note for this clone: Compared with germline, one end of the junction differs, possibly owing to a read error. The V call is TRBV27, the J call TRBJ1-1; 7 bases align to TRBD1. The CDR3 has 15 amino acids. CDR1 is MNHEY, CDR2 SMNVEV, per germline (reference sequence). DNA for the CDR3: TGTGCCAGCAGTTTAGGGGACAGTTGGAACATTGAAGCTTTCTTT. It encodes CASSLGDSWNIEAFF.

This clone occurred a few times. The chain combines TRBV7-6 with TRBJ2-7; 7 bases are shared with TRBD1. The germline gives CDR1 SGHVS, CDR2 FNYEAQ. CDR3 size: 15 residues. V was clipped by 5 bases and J by 3 bases; unmatched bases: 10. The CDR3 bases are TGTGCCAGCAGCCTCGACCTACAGGGGCTCTACGAGCAGTACTTC. Encoded protein: CASSLDLQGLYEQYF.

The chain combines TRBV16 with TRBJ1-5; D is unresolved. This CDR3 spans 15 amino acids. Germline values: CDR1 KGHSY, CDR2 FQNENV. Trimming removed 3 bases from V and 4 bases from J, with 13 bases in between. The CDR3 region has the DNA TGTGCCAGCAGCCAGGCGGGAATGGCTAATCAGCCCCAGCATTTT. Amino acid sequence: CASSQAGMANQPQHF.

The genes are TRBV6-6 and TRBJ1-2, with 7 bases lining up with TRBD1. This CDR3 region has 16 residues. Trimming cost V 5 bases and J 4 bases; bases outside gene matches: 13. CDR1 MNHNY and CDR2 SVGAGI come from the germline V gene (reference sequence). The CDR3 loop is CASSPGGDSGVYGYTF. CDR3 nucleotide sequence: TGTGCCAGCAGTCCCGGAGGGGACAGTGGGGTCTATGGCTACACCTTC.